What follows are 20 T cell receptor beta chains derived from one specimen sequenced in a study of blood T cell repertoires in COVID-19. The method was immunoSEQ multiplex PCR; TCRdb's version includes in-frame clones alone and lacks a portion of them. This repertoire shows almost 90,000 clones, about 92% found once; its top ten account for 6.5% to 8.5%. The sequencing sample was made of peripheral blood. These receptor sequences come from a young man with COVID-19, enrolled during active disease.

The V call is TRBV2, the J call TRBJ1-2; no clear D. Trimming took 4 bases from V and 4 from J, leaving 7 bases between them. There are 12 residues in the CDR3. CDR1 is SNHLY, CDR2 FYNNEI, per germline. CDR3 coding DNA: TGTGCCAGCAGTGTGGACTTCTATGGCTACACCTTC. It codes for CASSVDFYGYTF. Full variable domain (remainder filled in from reference TRBV2 and TRBJ1-2): EPEVTQTPSHQVTQMGQEVILRCVPISNHLYFYWYRQILGQKVEFLVSFYNNEISEKSEIFDDQFSVERPDGSNFTLKIRSTKLEDSAMYFCASSVDFYGYTFGSGTRLTVV.

The chain carries TRBV15 and TRBJ2-7, with a weak D call TRBD2 (6 bases). The CDR3 has 15 amino acids. V shed 0 bases and J shed 6 bases, with 15 bases lying between them. In germline, CDR1 is LNHNV, CDR2 YYDKDF (reference sequence). Here the CDR3 reads CATSRDYGGRREQYF. The CDR3 nucleotides are TGTGCCACCAGCAGAGATTACGGGGGAAGACGCGAGCAGTACTTC. The full variable domain, with the rest looked up from reference TRBV15 and TRBJ2-7, is DAMVIQNPRYQVTQFGKPVTLSCSQTLNHNVMYWYQQKSSQAPKLLFHYYDKDFNNEADTPDNFQSRRPNTSFCFLDIRSPGLGDTAMYLCATSRDYGGRREQYFGPGTRLTVT.

V is TRBV7-9 and J is TRBJ2-2, with 9 nucleotides matching TRBD1. V lost 4 bases, J lost 5 bases, and 5 bases stayed unmatched. In germline, CDR1 is SEHNR, CDR2 FQNEAQ (reference sequence). The CDR3 sequence is 15 residues long. Here the CDR3 DNA reads TGTGCCAGCAGCTCGCCGGACAGGGGAACCGGGGAGCTGTTTTTT. It specifies CASSSPDRGTGELFF.

This chain links TRBV11-2 with TRBJ2-7, with 11 bases lining up with TRBD2. With V trimmed by 1 base and J by 6 bases, 14 bases remained unmatched. This CDR3 has 18 residues. Germline assignment: CDR1 SGHAT and CDR2 FQNNGV. As DNA, the CDR3 is TGTGCCAGCAGCTTAGCGGCAGGGGTAAGACTAGCGGGAATCGAGCAGTACTTC. It encodes CASSLAAGVRLAGIEQYF. The complete variable domain, with remaining parts taken from reference TRBV11-2 and TRBJ2-7, reads EAGVAQSPRYKIIEKRQSVAFWCNPISGHATLYWYQQILGQGPKLLIQFQNNGVVDDSQLPKDRFSAERLKGVDSTLKIQPAKLEDSAVYLCASSLAAGVRLAGIEQYFGPGTRLTVT.

The chain is built from TRBV7-9 and TRBJ2-5; 11 nucleotides align to TRBD2. The CDR3 sequence is 18 residues long. V was clipped by 5 bases and J by 2 bases; unmatched bases: 13. Per the germline V gene, CDR1 is SEHNR and CDR2 is FQNEAQ (reference sequence). The CDR3 loop is CASSPPPSSGRLQETQYF. In nucleotides, the CDR3 is TGTGCCAGCAGCCCCCCCCCGTCTAGCGGGAGGCTTCAAGAGACCCAGTACTTC.

The chain recombines TRBV5-6 with TRBJ1-5; possible D gene TRBD1, 6 bases. V was clipped by 4 bases and J by 7 bases, with 18 bases between them. Germline values: CDR1 SGHDT, CDR2 YYEEEE. This CDR3 region has 15 residues. DNA of the CDR3: TGTGCCAGCAGCCCTAATTGGGGGGGCGGCCAGCCCCAGCATTTT. This codes for CASSPNWGGGQPQHF. Full variable domain (outside the CDR3, taken from reference TRBV5-6 and TRBJ1-5): DAGVTQSPTHLIKTRGQQVTLRCSPKSGHDTVSWYQQALGQGPQFIFQYYEEEERQRGNFPDRFSGHQFPNYSSELNVNALLLGDSALYLCASSPNWGGGQPQHFGDGTRLSIL.

The chain joins TRBV15 to TRBJ2-1, with 10 positions matching TRBD2. The CDR3 totals 19 residues. The germline V gene has CDR1 LNHNV and CDR2 YYDKDF (reference sequence). Trimming at V came to 0 bases and at J to 3 bases, leaving 11 bases not matched to a gene. CDR3 in amino acids: CATSRDHGLAEPLYNEQFF. The CDR3 DNA reads as TGTGCCACCAGCAGAGACCACGGACTAGCGGAACCTCTCTACAATGAGCAGTTCTTC.

The CDR3 here is CASSLDYGAGELFF. The CDR3, as DNA: TGTGCCAGCAGCTTAGACTACGGGGCCGGGGAGCTGTTTTTT. V gene TRBV7-2 combines with J gene TRBJ2-2; possibly TRBD2 for D (5 bases). The CDR3 is 14 residues long. With 1 base removed from V and 6 bases from J, the gap between germline ends came to 9 bases. CDR1 SGHTA and CDR2 FQGNSA come from the germline V gene.

The J gene is TRBJ2-7, the V gene TRBV10-2; 11 positions agree with TRBD2. This CDR3 contains 16 residues. With 4 bases clipped from V and 2 bases from J, the junction kept 7 bases outside the gene matches. The V gene's germline CDR1 is WSHSY and CDR2 SAAADI. CDR3 DNA sequence: TGCGCCAGCAGTGGGGGGACTAGCGGAAAGCCCTACGAGCAGTACTTC. Translation gives CASSGGTSGKPYEQYF.

The sample holds one count of this clone. The J gene is TRBJ2-6, the V gene TRBV4-3, with 12 bases lining up with TRBD1. Germline V gives CDR1 LGHNA, CDR2 YSLEER. Trimming cost V 4 bases and J 3 bases; bases outside gene matches: 1. The CDR3 contains 16 residues. As DNA, the CDR3 is TGCGCCAGCAGCCGGGACAGGGGGCTTGGGGCCAACGTCCTGACTTTC. Translating it yields CASSRDRGLGANVLTF.

The sample holds one count of this clone. The chain uses TRBV7-3 and TRBJ2-3, with D maybe TRBD1 (6 bases). The CDR3 runs 15 residues. V lost 4 bases, J lost 4 bases, and 15 bases lay in between. In germline, CDR1 is SGHTA, CDR2 FQGTGA. The CDR3 DNA reads as TGTGCCAGCAGCTACTACGGCTCAGGGGCAGATACGCAGTATTTT. This sequence encodes CASSYYGSGADTQYF. The full variable domain, in which reference TRBV7-3 and TRBJ2-3 provide the parts outside the CDR3, is GAGVSQTPSNKVTEKGKYVELRCDPISGHTALYWYRQSLGQGPEFLIYFQGTGAADDSGLPNDRFFAVRPEGSVSTLKIQRTERGDSAVYLCASSYYGSGADTQYFGPGTRLTVL.

The rearrangement uses TRBV21-1 and TRBJ2-1; TRBD2 is taken as the D call from the table, unchecked against the DNA. TRBV21-1 is a pseudogene segment. This CDR3 contains 22 residues. CDR3 sequence (DNA): TGTGCCAGCAGCAAAGTTGGGGGCGCTAGCGGGAGTCTCGTAGAGGATTTGGATGAGCAGTTCTTC. Protein product: CASSKVGGASGSLVEDLDEQFF.

The chain has TRBV24-1 and TRBJ2-3; 11 bases agree with TRBD1. CDR3 length: 15 residues. Trimming removed 6 bases from V and 5 bases from J; junction bases left unmatched: 6. The germline V gene has CDR1 KGHDR and CDR2 SFDVKD. CDR3: CATSLGQGAVDTQYF. The DNA of the CDR3 is TGTGCCACCAGTCTAGGACAGGGGGCTGTAGATACGCAGTATTTT.

This clone is medium-sized. This chain joins TRBV6-2 or TRBV6-3 and TRBJ1-2, with 7 nucleotides matching TRBD1. The CDR3 length is 14 residues. V dropped 5 bases and J dropped 5; count of bases not matched to a gene: 8. Germline loops: CDR1 MNHEY, CDR2 SVGEGT. CDR3 amino acids: CASSIQGLQYGYTF. The CDR3, as DNA: TGTGCCAGCAGTATACAGGGGTTGCAGTATGGCTACACCTTC.

This rearrangement joins TRBV19 to TRBJ2-7, with D hard to call. The length of the CDR3 is 15 residues. V lost 6 bases and J lost 6, with 21 bases in between. Germline-derived CDR1 and CDR2 are LNHDA and SQIVND (reference sequence). The DNA for the CDR3 is TGTGCCAGTAGCCCCGATACGTCCTATTCGGGCGAGCAGTACTTC. Translating gives CASSPDTSYSGEQYF. Full variable domain (missing parts from reference TRBV19 and TRBJ2-7): DGGITQSPKYLFRKEGQNVTLSCEQNLNHDAMYWYRQDPGQGLRLIYYSQIVNDFQKGDIAEGYSVSREKKESFPLTVTSAQKNPTAFYLCASSPDTSYSGEQYFGPGTRLTVT.

The V and J genes are TRBV3-1 (or the pseudogene TRBV3-2) and TRBJ1-4; TRBD1 is a possible D gene (5 bases). Germline CDR1 reads LGHDT; CDR2 reads YNNKEL (reference sequence). The ends were cut back, 0 bases at V and 8 bases at J, with 13 bases in the middle. The CDR3 extends over 15 amino acids. CDR3 sequence (DNA): TGTGCCAGCAGCCAAGAACCCAGGGTGCAGGAAAAACTGTTTTTT. Translated: CASSQEPRVQEKLFF.

The chain has TRBV4-3 and TRBJ1-6; 8 bases are shared with TRBD1. Losses at the gene ends were 0 bases for V and 11 bases for J; bases not matched to a gene: 6. The V gene's germline CDR1 is LGHNA and CDR2 YSLEER. This CDR3 is 15 amino acids long. In DNA, the CDR3 is TGCGCCAGCAGCCAAGACGCTACAGGGGGAGCACCCCTCCACTTT. Its translation is CASSQDATGGAPLHF.

This CDR3 reads CASSPETRAGSREQFF. As DNA, the CDR3 is TGTGCCAGCTCACCAGAGACCCGAGCGGGTAGTCGTGAGCAGTTCTTC. The V and J genes are TRBV18 and TRBJ2-1; D may be TRBD2 (6 bases). The CDR3 extends over 16 amino acids. The germline V gene encodes CDR1 KGHSH and CDR2 LQKENI. The ends were cut back, 2 bases at V and 9 bases at J, with 20 bases in the middle.

The chain is built from TRBV4-1 and TRBJ2-7; possibly TRBD2 for D (6 bases). The germline V and J ends were trimmed by 0 bases and 9 bases, with 18 bases remaining between them. The CDR3 loop spans 15 amino acids. Germline lookup yields CDR1 MGHRA and CDR2 YSYEKL. CDR3 loop: CASSQDPRRGPGQYF. CDR3 DNA sequence: TGCGCCAGCAGCCAAGATCCAAGGAGGGGCCCCGGGCAGTACTTC.

The chain couples TRBV19 to TRBJ2-7; the match to TRBD2 covers 13 bases. The CDR3 runs to 14 residues. Germline trimming cut 8 bases from V and 5 bases from J; bases unmatched to any gene: 6. CDR1 LNHDA and CDR2 SQIVND come from the germline V gene (reference sequence). CDR3 protein: CASPLAGGPHEQYF. CDR3 bases: TGTGCCAGTCCACTAGCGGGAGGGCCTCACGAGCAGTACTTC. The full variable domain, rest sourced from reference TRBV19 and TRBJ2-7, is DGGITQSPKYLFRKEGQNVTLSCEQNLNHDAMYWYRQDPGQGLRLIYYSQIVNDFQKGDIAEGYSVSREKKESFPLTVTSAQKNPTAFYLCASPLAGGPHEQYFGPGTRLTVT.